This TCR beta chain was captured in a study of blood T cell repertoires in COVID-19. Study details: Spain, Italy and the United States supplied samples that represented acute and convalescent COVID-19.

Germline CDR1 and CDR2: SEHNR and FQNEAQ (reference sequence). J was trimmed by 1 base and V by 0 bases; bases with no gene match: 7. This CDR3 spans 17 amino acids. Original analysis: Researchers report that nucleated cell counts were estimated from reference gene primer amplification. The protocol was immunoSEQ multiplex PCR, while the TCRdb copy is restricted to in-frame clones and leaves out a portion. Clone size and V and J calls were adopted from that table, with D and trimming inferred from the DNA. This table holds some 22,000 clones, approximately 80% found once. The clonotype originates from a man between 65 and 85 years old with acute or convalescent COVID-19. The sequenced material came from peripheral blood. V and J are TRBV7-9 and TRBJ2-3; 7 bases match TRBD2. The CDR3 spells CASSLAGGAGRTDTQYF. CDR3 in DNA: TGTGCCAGCAGCTTAGCGGGAGGGGCGGGCCGCACAGATACGCAGTATTTT.